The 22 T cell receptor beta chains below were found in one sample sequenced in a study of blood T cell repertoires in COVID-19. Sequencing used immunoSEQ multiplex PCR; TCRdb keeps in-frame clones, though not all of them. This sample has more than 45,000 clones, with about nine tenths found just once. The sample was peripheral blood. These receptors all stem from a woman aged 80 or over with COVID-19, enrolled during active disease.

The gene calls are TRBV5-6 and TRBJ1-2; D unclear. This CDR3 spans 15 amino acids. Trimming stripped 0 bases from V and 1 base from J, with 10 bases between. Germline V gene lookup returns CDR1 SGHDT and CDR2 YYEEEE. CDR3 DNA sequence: TGTGCCAGCAGCTTGGGGCCAGGTAGTAACTATGGCTACACCTTC. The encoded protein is CASSLGPGSNYGYTF.

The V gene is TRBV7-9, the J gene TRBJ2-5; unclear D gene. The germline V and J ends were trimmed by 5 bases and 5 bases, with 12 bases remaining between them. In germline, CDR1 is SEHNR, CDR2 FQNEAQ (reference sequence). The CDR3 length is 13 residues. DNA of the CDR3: TGTGCCAGCAGCATTACTCCTTCCGAGACCCAGTACTTC. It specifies CASSITPSETQYF.

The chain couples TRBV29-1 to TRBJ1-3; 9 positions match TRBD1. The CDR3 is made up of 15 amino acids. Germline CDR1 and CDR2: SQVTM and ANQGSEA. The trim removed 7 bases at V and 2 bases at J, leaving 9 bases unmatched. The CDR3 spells CSAKPGTGTGNTIYF. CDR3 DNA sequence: TGCAGCGCTAAACCCGGGACAGGGACTGGAAACACCATATATTTT.

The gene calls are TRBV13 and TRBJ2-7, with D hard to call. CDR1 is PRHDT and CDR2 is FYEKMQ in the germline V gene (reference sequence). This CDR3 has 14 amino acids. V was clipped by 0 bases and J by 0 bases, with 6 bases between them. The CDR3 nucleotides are TGTGCCAGCAGCTTAGGACTGCTCTCCTACGAGCAGTACTTC. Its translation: CASSLGLLSYEQYF.

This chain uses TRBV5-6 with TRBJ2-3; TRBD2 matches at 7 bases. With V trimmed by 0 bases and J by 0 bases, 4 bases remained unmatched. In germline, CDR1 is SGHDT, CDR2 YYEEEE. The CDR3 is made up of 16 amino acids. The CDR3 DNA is TGTGCCAGCAGCTTGGCTTGGCGGGGGAGCACAGATACGCAGTATTTT. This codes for CASSLAWRGSTDTQYF.

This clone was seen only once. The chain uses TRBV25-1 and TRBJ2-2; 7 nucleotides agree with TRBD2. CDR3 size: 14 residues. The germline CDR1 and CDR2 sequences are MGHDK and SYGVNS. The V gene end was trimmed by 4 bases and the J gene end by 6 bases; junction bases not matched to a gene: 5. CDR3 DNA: TGTGCCAGCAGTGTTATCGCGGGGGCCGGGGAGCTGTTTTTT. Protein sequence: CASSVIAGAGELFF.

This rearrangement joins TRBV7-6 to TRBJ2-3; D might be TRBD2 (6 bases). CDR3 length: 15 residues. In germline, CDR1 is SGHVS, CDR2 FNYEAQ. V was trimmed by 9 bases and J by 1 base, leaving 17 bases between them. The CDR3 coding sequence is TGTGCCAGACCCGGGAGACGAAGGTGCACAGATACGCAGTATTTT. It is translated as CARPGRRRCTDTQYF.

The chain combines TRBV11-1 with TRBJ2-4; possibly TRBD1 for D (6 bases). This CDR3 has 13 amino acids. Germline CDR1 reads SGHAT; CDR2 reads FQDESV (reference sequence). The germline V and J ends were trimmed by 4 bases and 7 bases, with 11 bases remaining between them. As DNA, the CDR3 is TGTGCCAGCAGCTCCGGACAGTTCAACATTCAGTACTTC. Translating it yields CASSSGQFNIQYF. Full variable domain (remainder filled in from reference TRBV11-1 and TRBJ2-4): EAEVAQSPRYKITEKSQAVAFWCDPISGHATLYWYRQILGQGPELLVQFQDESVVDDSQLPKDRFSAERLKGVDSTLKIQPAELGDSAMYLCASSSGQFNIQYFGAGTRLSVL.

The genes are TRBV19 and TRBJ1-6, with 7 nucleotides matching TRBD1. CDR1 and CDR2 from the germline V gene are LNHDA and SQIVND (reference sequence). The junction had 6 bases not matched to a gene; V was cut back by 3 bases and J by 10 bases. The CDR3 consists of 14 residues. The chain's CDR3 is CASSIDRVGSPLHF. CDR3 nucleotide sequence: TGTGCCAGTAGTATCGACAGGGTTGGGTCACCCCTCCACTTT.

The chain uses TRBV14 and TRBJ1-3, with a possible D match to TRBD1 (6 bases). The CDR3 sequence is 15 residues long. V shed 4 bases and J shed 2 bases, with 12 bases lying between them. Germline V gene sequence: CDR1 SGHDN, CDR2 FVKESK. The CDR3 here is CASSRVPGAGNTIYF. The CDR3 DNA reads TGTGCCAGCAGCCGTGTACCAGGGGCTGGAAACACCATATATTTT.

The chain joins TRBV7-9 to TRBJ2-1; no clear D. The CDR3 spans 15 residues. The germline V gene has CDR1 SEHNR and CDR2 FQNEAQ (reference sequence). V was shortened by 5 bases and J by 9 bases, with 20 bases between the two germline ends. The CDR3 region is CASSPTSRALGEQFF. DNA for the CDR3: TGTGCCAGCAGCCCGACCTCTAGAGCGCTTGGTGAGCAGTTCTTC.

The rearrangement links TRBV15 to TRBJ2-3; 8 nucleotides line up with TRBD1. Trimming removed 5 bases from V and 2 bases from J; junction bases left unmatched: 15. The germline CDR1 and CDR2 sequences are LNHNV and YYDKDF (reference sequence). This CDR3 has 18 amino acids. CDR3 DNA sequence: TGTGCCACCAGCCCGAGGGGGAGGACAGGGTCCCCCACAGATACGCAGTATTTT. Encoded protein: CATSPRGRTGSPTDTQYF.

The CDR3 spells CASSYPSGTGGDIQYF. The CDR3 DNA reads as TGTGCCAGCAGTTATCCCTCCGGGACAGGGGGGGACATTCAGTACTTC. The chain joins TRBV6-6 to TRBJ2-4; TRBD1 aligns across 11 bases. J lost 8 bases, V lost 3 bases, and 9 bases had no gene match. Germline values: CDR1 MNHNY, CDR2 SVGAGI (reference sequence). The CDR3 extends over 16 amino acids.

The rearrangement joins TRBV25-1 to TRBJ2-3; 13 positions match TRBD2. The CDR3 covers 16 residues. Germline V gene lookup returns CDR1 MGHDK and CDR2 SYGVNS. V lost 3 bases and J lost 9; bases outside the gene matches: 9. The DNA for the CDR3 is TGTGCCAGCAGTGAGGTTACTAGCGGGGGGGCCGGCACGCAGTATTTT. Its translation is CASSEVTSGGAGTQYF.

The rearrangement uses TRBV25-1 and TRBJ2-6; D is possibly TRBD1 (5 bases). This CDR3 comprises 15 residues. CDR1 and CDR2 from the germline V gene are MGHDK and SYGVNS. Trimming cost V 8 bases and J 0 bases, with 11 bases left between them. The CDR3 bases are TGTGCCAGCGGGCGGACAAGCTCTGGGGCCAACGTCCTGACTTTC. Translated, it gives CASGRTSSGANVLTF.

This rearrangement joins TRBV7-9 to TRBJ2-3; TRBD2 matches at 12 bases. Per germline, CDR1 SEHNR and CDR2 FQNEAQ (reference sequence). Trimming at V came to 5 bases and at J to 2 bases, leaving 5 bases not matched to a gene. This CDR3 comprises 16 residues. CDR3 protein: CASSPGLAGITDTQYF. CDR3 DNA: TGTGCCAGCAGCCCAGGACTAGCGGGGATCACAGATACGCAGTATTTT.

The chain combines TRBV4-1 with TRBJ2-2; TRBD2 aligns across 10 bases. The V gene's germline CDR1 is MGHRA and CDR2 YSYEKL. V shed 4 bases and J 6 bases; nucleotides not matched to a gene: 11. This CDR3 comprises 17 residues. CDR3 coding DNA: TGCGCCAGCAGCCGCCACCTAGCGGGAGATTACGCCGGGGAGCTGTTTTTT. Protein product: CASSRHLAGDYAGELFF.

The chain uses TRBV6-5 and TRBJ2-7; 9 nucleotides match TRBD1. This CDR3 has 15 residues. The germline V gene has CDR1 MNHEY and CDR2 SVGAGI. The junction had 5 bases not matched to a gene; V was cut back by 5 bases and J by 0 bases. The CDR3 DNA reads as TGTGCCAGCAGTCCGGGGACAGGGCACTCCTACGAGCAGTACTTC. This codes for CASSPGTGHSYEQYF.

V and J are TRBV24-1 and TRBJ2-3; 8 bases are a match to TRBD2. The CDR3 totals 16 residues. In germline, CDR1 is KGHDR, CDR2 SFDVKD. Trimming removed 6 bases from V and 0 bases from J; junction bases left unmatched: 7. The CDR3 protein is CATSSTSGMSTDTQYF. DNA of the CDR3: TGTGCCACCAGTTCAACTAGCGGTATGAGCACAGATACGCAGTATTTT.

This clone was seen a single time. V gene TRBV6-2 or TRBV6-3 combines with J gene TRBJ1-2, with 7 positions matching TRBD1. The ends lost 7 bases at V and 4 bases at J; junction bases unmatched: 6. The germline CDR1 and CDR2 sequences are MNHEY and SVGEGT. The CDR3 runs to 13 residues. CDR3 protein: CASTPDRIYGYTF. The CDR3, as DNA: TGTGCCAGCACCCCGGACAGGATCTATGGCTACACCTTC.

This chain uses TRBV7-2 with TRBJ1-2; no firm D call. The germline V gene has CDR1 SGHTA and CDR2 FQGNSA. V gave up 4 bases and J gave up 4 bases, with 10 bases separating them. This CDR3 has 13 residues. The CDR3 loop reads CASSYSGSYGYTF. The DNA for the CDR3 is TGTGCCAGCAGCTACTCGGGGAGCTATGGCTACACCTTC.

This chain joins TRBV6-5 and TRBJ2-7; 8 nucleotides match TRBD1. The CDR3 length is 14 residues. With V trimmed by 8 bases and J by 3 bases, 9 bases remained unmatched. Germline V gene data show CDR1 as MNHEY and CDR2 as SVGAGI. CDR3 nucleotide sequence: TGTGCCAGCCACCCTTTAGGACAGGGCTACGAGCAGTACTTC. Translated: CASHPLGQGYEQYF.